This TCR beta chain was found in a study of breast tumors, draining lymph nodes, adjacent tissues. The lymph nodes were axillary draining lymph nodes from breast cancer patients. This CDR3 spans 15 amino acids. CDR1 and CDR2 from the germline V gene are LNHDA and SQIVND (reference sequence). With 4 bases removed from V and 8 bases from J, the gap between germline ends came to 17 bases. TCRdb independently ran MiXCR on the multiplex PCR reads; one entry per CDR3 protein. This sample has over 70,000 distinct CDR3 sequences, with over 25% found just once. This clonotype appeared many times. The sequenced sample was axillary lymph node tissue. The source of this sequence is a female donor with breast cancer. Some clones in this sample may be carry-over from other donors' samples. The chain links TRBV19 to TRBJ2-2, with D possibly TRBD1 on 6 matching bases. The CDR3 coding sequence is TGTGCCAGTAGTACAAATACAGGGAGTAAGGGGGAGCTGTTTTTT. Translation gives CASSTNTGSKGELFF.